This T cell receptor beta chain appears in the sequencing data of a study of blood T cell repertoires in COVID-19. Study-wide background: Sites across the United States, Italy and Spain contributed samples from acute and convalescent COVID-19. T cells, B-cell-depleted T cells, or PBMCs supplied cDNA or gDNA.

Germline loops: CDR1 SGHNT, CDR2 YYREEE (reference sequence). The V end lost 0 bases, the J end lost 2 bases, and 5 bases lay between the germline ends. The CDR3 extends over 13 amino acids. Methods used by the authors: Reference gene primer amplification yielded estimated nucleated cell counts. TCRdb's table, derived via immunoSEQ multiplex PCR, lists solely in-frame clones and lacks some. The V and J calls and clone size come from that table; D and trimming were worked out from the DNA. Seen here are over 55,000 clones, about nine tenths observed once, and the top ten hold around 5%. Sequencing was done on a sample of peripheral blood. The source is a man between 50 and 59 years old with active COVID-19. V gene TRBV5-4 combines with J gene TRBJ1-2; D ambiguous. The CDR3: CASSLAGNYGYTF. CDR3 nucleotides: TGTGCCAGCAGCTTGGCAGGCAACTATGGCTACACCTTC.